The 16 T cell receptor beta chains listed next were all sequenced from one sample in a study of T cell repertoires in cytomegalovirus infection. These receptors have no identified antigens. TCRdb re-analysed the reads in MiXCR, keeping a single row per CDR3 protein. This sample carries approximately 730,000 distinct CDR3 sequences, around 35% of them seen once, and the ten largest clones take 18%. The input for sequencing was cultured PBMCs, taken from culture after CMV antigen stimulation. These receptors were obtained from a human donor in good health (CMV status not recorded). Some clones in this sample may be carry-over from other donors' samples.

Only a few counts were recorded for this clonotype. The CDR3 protein is CASSLFESYGYTF. The CDR3 region has the DNA TGTGCCAGCAGCTTATTCGAGAGCTATGGCTACACCTTC. V gene TRBV7-9 combines with J gene TRBJ1-2; D gene uncertain. The ends were cut back, 2 bases at V and 4 bases at J, with 8 bases in the middle. Germline V gene data show CDR1 as SEHNR and CDR2 as FQNEAQ (reference sequence). The CDR3 totals 13 residues. The full variable domain, rest sourced from reference TRBV7-9 and TRBJ1-2, is DTGVSQNPRHKITKRGQNVTFRCDPISEHNRLYWYRQTLGQGPEFLTYFQNEAQLEKSRLLSDRFSAERPKGSFSTLEIQRTEQGDSAMYLCASSLFESYGYTFGSGTRLTVV.

The J gene is TRBJ1-5, the V gene TRBV28, with D unclear. Germline V lookup: CDR1 MDHEN, CDR2 SYDVKM. V lost 5 bases, J lost 9 bases, and 8 bases lay in between. The CDR3 extends over 11 amino acids. The CDR3 DNA follows: TGTGCCAGCAGTCCCCTGGGGCCCCAGCATTTT. Its protein is CASSPLGPQHF.

CDR3 DNA: TGTGCCAGCAGTCTAGCGGGAGTGGTCGAGCAGTACTTC. Translation gives CASSLAGVVEQYF. The rearrangement links TRBV6-2 or TRBV6-3 to TRBJ2-7, with TRBD2 matching 10 bases. Germline CDR1 reads MNHEY; CDR2 reads SVGEGT. The J segment lost 6 bases and the V segment lost 5 bases, leaving 4 bases of the junction unmatched. The CDR3 runs 13 residues.

The chain is built from TRBV7-7 and TRBJ2-2, with 9 bases that match TRBD1. This CDR3 region has 16 residues. After removal of 5 bases from V and 9 bases from J, the junction contained 13 bases not matched to a gene. CDR1 and CDR2 from the germline V gene are SSHAT and FNYEAQ (reference sequence). The CDR3: CASSTHRGRGKRELFF. The CDR3, as DNA: TGTGCCAGCAGCACCCACAGGGGGCGCGGGAAGAGGGAGCTGTTTTTT. The full variable domain, with the rest looked up from reference TRBV7-7 and TRBJ2-2, is GAGVSQSPRYKVTKRGQDVTLRCDPISSHATLYWYQQALGQGPEFLTYFNYEAQPDKSGLPSDRFSAERPEGSISTLTIQRTEQRDSAMYRCASSTHRGRGKRELFFGEGSRLTVL.

The chain links TRBV11-2 to TRBJ2-5; no clear D gene. The CDR3 is made up of 15 amino acids. Germline V gene data show CDR1 as SGHAT and CDR2 as FQNNGV. V lost 5 bases, J lost 1 base, and 14 bases lay in between. This chain's CDR3 is CASSPQWRTQETQYF. CDR3 bases: TGTGCCAGCAGCCCGCAGTGGCGGACCCAAGAGACCCAGTACTTC.

This clonotype was seen more than once but under ten times. The chain links TRBV5-1 to TRBJ2-5; D unresolved. The CDR3 length is 12 residues. The germline V gene has CDR1 SGHRS and CDR2 YFSETQ. With 4 bases removed from V and 5 bases from J, the gap between germline ends came to 9 bases. The CDR3 sequence: CASSHYGETQYF. CDR3 in DNA: TGCGCCAGCAGCCACTACGGGGAGACCCAGTACTTC.

This sequence joins TRBV19 and TRBJ2-5; 9 nucleotides agree with TRBD2. In germline, CDR1 is LNHDA, CDR2 SQIVND (reference sequence). V dropped 9 bases and J dropped 4; count of bases not matched to a gene: 3. This CDR3 region has 12 residues. This CDR3 reads CASGAGGETQYF. Here the CDR3 DNA reads TGTGCCAGCGGAGCGGGAGGAGAGACCCAGTACTTC.

This clonotype was counted only a few times. This chain joins TRBV6-6 and TRBJ2-1; possibly TRBD1 or TRBD2 for D (6 bases each). Germline V gene sequence: CDR1 MNHNY, CDR2 SVGAGI (reference sequence). There are 18 residues in the CDR3. CDR3 amino acids: CATGGGRPIIENFNEQFF. The CDR3 DNA is TGTGCGACCGGGGGCGGTAGGCCAATCATCGAGAACTTCAATGAGCAGTTCTTC.

Ten or more counts support this clonotype. Its ends do not fully match the called genes, so a read error is possible. The chain combines TRBV7-2 with TRBJ2-7; TRBD2 might be the D (5 bases). CDR1 SGHTA and CDR2 FQGNSA come from the germline V gene. The CDR3 runs 14 residues. The CDR3 protein is CASRLGGPSYEQYF. The CDR3 nucleotides read TGTGCCAGCAGATTAGGAGGTCCCTCCTACGAGCAGTACTTC.

The sample holds many counts of this clonotype. This chain uses TRBV7-2 with TRBJ1-6; 12 nucleotides line up with TRBD1. The V gene's germline CDR1 is SGHTA and CDR2 FQGNSA. The length of the CDR3 is 16 residues. V was pared by 4 bases and J by 6 bases, with 4 bases of the junction left unmatched. For the CDR3, the DNA is TGTGCCAGCAGCTCGGGACAGGGGGCAAGTAATTCACCCCTCCACTTT. Encoded protein: CASSSGQGASNSPLHF.

This clonotype was counted ten times or more. The CDR3 sequence: CASSEGLADLYEQYF. In DNA form, the CDR3 reads TGTGCCAGCAGTGAAGGGTTAGCGGATCTCTACGAGCAGTACTTC. The chain couples TRBV6-1 to TRBJ2-7, with D tentatively TRBD2 (6 bases). From germline, CDR1 is MNHNS and CDR2 SASEGT. The V gene lost 1 base and the J gene lost 3 bases, with 13 bases spanning the gap. This CDR3 has 15 amino acids.

This clonotype was counted ten times or more. J is TRBJ2-7 and V is TRBV7-9; D uncertain. This CDR3 is built from 14 residues. CDR1 is SEHNR and CDR2 is FQNEAQ in the germline V gene (reference sequence). Between the trimmed V and J ends, which lost 5 bases and 0 bases, there was a span of 11 bases. The CDR3: CASSLGRSSYEQYF. The CDR3 DNA is TGTGCCAGCAGCCTAGGACGGAGCTCCTACGAGCAGTACTTC.

On this clonotype: A much larger clone lies one base from this, so it may be a read error. The genes are TRBV3-1 and TRBJ1-2; TRBD1 is a possible D gene (5 bases). Germline lookup yields CDR1 LGHDT and CDR2 YNNKEL (reference sequence). The V end lost 6 bases, the J end lost 2 bases, and 10 bases lay between the germline ends. CDR3 size: 13 residues. The CDR3 loop is CASRPGRNYGYTF. CDR3 DNA: TGTGCCAGCAGGCCGGGACGGAACTATGGCTACACCTTC.

Concerning this clonotype itself: This may come from a read error, since a much larger clone is one base off. The chain is built from TRBV11-2 and TRBJ2-7; D not resolved. Trimming stripped 4 bases from V and 0 bases from J, with 10 bases between. Germline CDR1 is SGHAT and CDR2 is FQNNGV. The CDR3 is made up of 14 amino acids. CDR3 loop: CASSSDGRSYEQYF. The CDR3 nucleotides read TGTGCCAGCAGCTCGGACGGACGCTCCTACGAGCAGTACTTC.

This clonotype has a handful of counts. This rearrangement joins TRBV28 to TRBJ2-1; no clear D gene. The CDR3 length is 13 residues. Germline values: CDR1 MDHEN, CDR2 SYDVKM. The germline V and J ends were trimmed by 6 bases and 0 bases, with 6 bases remaining between them. CDR3 DNA: TGTGCCAGCAGCGGACCCTCCTACAATGAGCAGTTCTTC. Translated, it gives CASSGPSYNEQFF.

V and J are TRBV6-1 and TRBJ2-5; D uncertain. Germline-derived CDR1 and CDR2 are MNHNS and SASEGT. CDR3 size: 14 residues. Trimming cost V 6 bases and J 0 bases, with 11 bases left between them. For the CDR3, the DNA is TGTGCCAGCAGCGCCACCCCGTACCAAGAGACCCAGTACTTC. It is translated as CASSATPYQETQYF.